The source of this T cell receptor beta chain is a study of T cell repertoires in cytomegalovirus infection. Study results and limitations: Totalled public TCR beta family frequency picked out people who carried CMV plus the relevant HLA. CMV-specific TCR beta clonotypes restricted by HLA-C dominated the ex vivo response.

This clonotype was detected many times. Its antigen remains unidentified. Via MiXCR, TCRdb re-called the reads, giving one row per CDR3 protein. The sample has 450,000 to 600,000 distinct CDR3 sequences, 11% seen once; the top ten hold roughly a tenth. The CDR3 has 13 residues. CDR1 is SNHLY and CDR2 is FYNNEI in the germline V gene. J lost 6 bases, V lost 8 bases, and 4 bases had no gene match. The receptor's source is a human donor in good health (CMV status not recorded). Some clones in this sample may be carry-over from other donors' samples. Specimen: PBMCs. The chain has TRBV2 and TRBJ1-2; 12 bases line up with TRBD1. CDR3 residues: CASGTGGWNGYTF. The CDR3 coding sequence is TGTGCCAGCGGGACAGGGGGCTGGAATGGCTACACCTTC.